The T cell receptor beta chain under discussion was sequenced for a study of blood T cell repertoires in COVID-19. Per the study methods: Amplification of reference gene primers provided the estimated nucleated cell counts. Using immunoSEQ multiplex PCR, the repertoire was profiled, and TCRdb retains in-frame clones only, with some absent. V, J and clone size are those of that table, while D and trimming were read from the DNA. Of about 120,000 clones in the sample, more than 80% were seen once. CDR3 length: 16 residues. Germline V gene lookup returns CDR1 MDHEN and CDR2 SYDVKM. Trimming shortened V by 2 bases and J by 4 bases, and 15 bases separated the two germline ends.

The chain links TRBV28 to TRBJ1-5; possibly TRBD1 for D (6 bases). The TCR sequence derives from a woman aged 50 to 60 with acute or convalescent COVID-19. Sequencing input: peripheral blood. The CDR3 DNA reads TGTGCCAGCAGTTTACTCGGTGCAGGGGTTAATCAGCCCCAGCATTTT. Translation gives CASSLLGAGVNQPQHF.